This entry lists 22 T cell receptor beta chains sequenced from one sample in a study of CD8 T cells in ankylosing spondylitis (dated by TCRdb to the late 2010s). Library preparation used 5' RACE. Data came from an Illumina HiSeq 2500. TCRdb applied fastp at Q25 and MiXCR to the public reads, then kept only in-frame beta chains. When rows share a CDR3 protein, they turn into one entry using the most common DNA and genes. Within this sample are under 300,000 distinct CDR3 sequences, with more than 15% of them counted one time only. The top ten constitute approximately 33% of the sample. Sequenced material: blood, either unsorted or a sorted T cell fraction (not recorded which). The source is a male donor with ankylosing spondylitis or in good health (not recorded which).

The chain joins TRBV3-1 to TRBJ2-1; D unclear. Germline values: CDR1 LGHDT, CDR2 YNNKEL (reference sequence). CDR3 size: 12 residues. V gave up 4 bases and J gave up 5 bases, with 6 bases separating them. CDR3 amino acids: CASSPRNNEQFF. In nucleotides, the CDR3 is TGTGCCAGCAGCCCGAGGAACAATGAGCAGTTCTTC.

In this sample, this clonotype turned up a few times. The chain links TRBV5-1 to TRBJ1-1; D unclear. Germline-derived CDR1 and CDR2 are SGHRS and YFSETQ. This CDR3 comprises 15 residues. V shed 2 bases and J shed 0 bases, with 11 bases lying between them. The CDR3 region has the DNA TGCGCCAGCAGCTTCCGTCTGGGGATGAACACTGAAGCTTTCTTT. Translated, it gives CASSFRLGMNTEAFF.

V gene TRBV28 combines with J gene TRBJ2-2; TRBD2 agrees at 12 bases. CDR3 length: 18 amino acids. Trimming at V came to 4 bases and at J to 1 base, leaving 7 bases not matched to a gene. Germline V gene sequence: CDR1 MDHEN, CDR2 SYDVKM. The CDR3 reads CASSSFGLAGRNTGELFF. The CDR3, as DNA: TGTGCCAGCAGTTCCTTTGGACTAGCGGGGAGGAACACCGGGGAGCTGTTTTTT.

This clonotype was counted between two and nine times. The chain combines TRBV6-1 with TRBJ1-4, with no clear D. The V gene's germline CDR1 is MNHNS and CDR2 SASEGT. CDR3 length: 15 residues. The V end was cut by 1 base, the J end by 7 bases, with 13 bases between. The CDR3 sequence: CASSEGPMSFEKLFF. The DNA of the CDR3 is TGTGCCAGCAGTGAAGGCCCAATGTCGTTTGAAAAACTGTTTTTT.

The genes are TRBV29-1 and TRBJ2-1; TRBD2 agrees at 15 bases. Trimming removed 5 bases from V and 6 bases from J; junction bases left unmatched: 11. Germline CDR1 SQVTM, CDR2 ANQGSEA. This CDR3 contains 17 residues. The CDR3 sequence: CSVTGTSGRLMFNEQFF. In nucleotides, the CDR3 is TGCAGCGTTACCGGGACTAGCGGGAGGTTAATGTTCAATGAGCAGTTCTTC.

This clonotype was seen ten or more times. The gene calls are TRBV4-1 and TRBJ1-2, with D possibly being TRBD1 (5 bases). The germline V gene has CDR1 MGHRA and CDR2 YSYEKL. The CDR3 consists of 15 residues. Between the trimmed V and J ends, which lost 0 bases and 8 bases, there was a span of 16 bases. In DNA, the CDR3 is TGCGCCAGCAGCCAAGATTGGGGCAGCGAGGAAGGCTACACCTTC. It specifies CASSQDWGSEEGYTF.

The chain uses TRBV29-1 and TRBJ2-1; 13 nucleotides match TRBD2. The CDR3 length is 18 residues. Germline V gives CDR1 SQVTM, CDR2 ANQGSEA. With V trimmed by 1 base and J by 3 bases, 9 bases remained unmatched. The CDR3 here is CSVEGTSGSHSNYNEQFF. Written as DNA, the CDR3 is TGCAGCGTTGAAGGGACTAGCGGGAGTCATTCCAACTACAATGAGCAGTTCTTC.

This clonotype was seen only a few times. This chain links TRBV25-1 with TRBJ2-3; D remains ambiguous. The V and J ends lost 6 bases and 2 bases respectively, with 18 bases between them. The germline V gene encodes CDR1 MGHDK and CDR2 SYGVNS. The CDR3 contains 16 residues. CDR3 in amino acids: CASRSRSQQPTDTQYF. For the CDR3, the DNA is TGTGCCAGCAGGTCGAGGAGCCAGCAACCCACAGATACGCAGTATTTT.

This clonotype occurred many times. The chain employs TRBV4-1 and TRBJ1-2; no clear D gene. CDR1 is MGHRA and CDR2 is YSYEKL in the germline V gene. V was trimmed by 3 bases and J by 3 bases, leaving 17 bases between them. The CDR3 has 16 residues. CDR3 bases: TGCGCCAGCAGCCAGGTCCCCCACAGCGAGGACTATGGCTACACCTTC. Its protein product is CASSQVPHSEDYGYTF.

This clonotype has just a few counts. This chain uses TRBV11-1 with TRBJ2-1; 10 positions agree with TRBD2. V was pared by 5 bases and J by 2 bases, with 15 bases of the junction left unmatched. Germline V lookup: CDR1 SGHAT, CDR2 FQDESV (reference sequence). The CDR3 sequence is 19 residues long. The CDR3 is CASSQLANHLAGAYNEQFF. As DNA, the CDR3 is TGTGCCAGCAGCCAATTGGCCAATCATCTAGCGGGAGCCTACAATGAGCAGTTCTTC.

V gene TRBV4-1 combines with J gene TRBJ1-4; 8 bases fit TRBD1. CDR3 size: 17 residues. The junction had 11 bases not matched to a gene; V was cut back by 3 bases and J by 5 bases. Germline V CDR1 and CDR2: MGHRA, YSYEKL. The DNA of the CDR3 is TGCGCCAGCAGCCACCTCCTCGGACAGGGAATAAATGAAAAACTGTTTTTT. Translation gives CASSHLLGQGINEKLFF.

This clonotype occurred a few times. The chain couples TRBV6-5 to TRBJ2-4; D remains unclear. CDR3 length: 11 amino acids. V was shortened by 6 bases and J by 8 bases, with 8 bases between the two germline ends. Germline-derived CDR1 and CDR2 are MNHEY and SVGAGI. The CDR3 region is CASSQGYIQYF. In DNA form, the CDR3 reads TGTGCCAGCAGCCAAGGCTACATTCAGTACTTC.

CDR3 sequence (DNA): TGCGCCAGCAGCCATAAAGGGACAGGGGAGCCCGGGGAGCTGTTTTTT. This sequence encodes CASSHKGTGEPGELFF. V gene TRBV4-3 combines with J gene TRBJ2-2; 10 nucleotides match TRBD1. Trimming at V came to 3 bases and at J to 6 bases, leaving 7 bases not matched to a gene. Germline CDR1 reads LGHNA; CDR2 reads YSLEER. The CDR3 is 16 amino acids.

This clonotype was seen more than once but under ten times. The V gene is TRBV29-1, the J gene TRBJ2-5; D is unclear. This CDR3 has 13 amino acids. Trimming pared 2 bases from V and 2 bases from J, leaving 9 bases between. The V gene's germline CDR1 is SQVTM and CDR2 ANQGSEA. The CDR3 here is CSVETVMQETQYF. The CDR3 DNA sequence: TGCAGCGTTGAAACAGTAATGCAAGAGACCCAGTACTTC.

The chain carries TRBV7-9 and TRBJ2-1; no clear D. CDR3 length equals 11 residues. Germline loops: CDR1 SEHNR, CDR2 FQNEAQ (reference sequence). V lost 1 base, J lost 9 bases, and 4 bases lay in between. Written as DNA, the CDR3 is TGTGCCAGCAGCTTAGTTACTGAGCAGTTCTTC. It is translated as CASSLVTEQFF.

The genes are TRBV29-1 and TRBJ2-5; 8 bases are a match to TRBD2. The CDR3 loop spans 13 amino acids. In germline, CDR1 is SQVTM, CDR2 ANQGSEA. V trimming: 4 bases; J trimming: 0 bases; junction bases outside the gene matches: 1. The CDR3 nucleotides are TGCAGCGTTGTAGCGGGGAACCAAGAGACCCAGTACTTC. Protein: CSVVAGNQETQYF.

Ten or more counts support this clonotype. The V call is TRBV12-3 or TRBV12-4, the J call TRBJ2-1, with D perhaps matching TRBD1 (6 bases). Between the trimmed V and J ends, which lost 7 bases and 3 bases, there was a span of 13 bases. CDR3 length equals 14 residues. The DNA of the CDR3 is TGTGCCAGCACCTCGGACAGTTTCTACAATGAGCAGTTCTTC. It is translated as CASTSDSFYNEQFF.

The J gene is TRBJ2-3, the V gene TRBV5-6; D is undetermined. Per germline, CDR1 SGHDT and CDR2 YYEEEE. Trimming left V 2 bases short and J 0 bases short, with 7 bases between. This CDR3 comprises 14 residues. In nucleotides, the CDR3 is TGTGCCAGCAGCTTCTCGGCTAGCACAGATACGCAGTATTTT. Its translation: CASSFSASTDTQYF.

The V and J genes are TRBV20-1 and TRBJ2-7, with D possibly matching TRBD2 (7 bases). Germline loops: CDR1 DFQATT, CDR2 SNEGSKA (reference sequence). The CDR3 is 15 amino acids. Trimming stripped 3 bases from V and 2 bases from J, with 17 bases between. DNA of the CDR3: TGCAGTGCTAGGGCTGGGGAGGGGGGGGCCTACGAGCAGTACTTC. Its protein product is CSARAGEGGAYEQYF.

This clonotype was seen a few times. The chain couples TRBV2 to TRBJ2-7, with 8 bases that match TRBD2. This CDR3 has 13 amino acids. Germline values: CDR1 SNHLY, CDR2 FYNNEI. Trimming cost V 5 bases and J 7 bases; bases outside gene matches: 7. The CDR3: CASSRREEWEQYF. Here the CDR3 DNA reads TGTGCCAGCAGTCGGCGGGAGGAGTGGGAGCAGTACTTC.

This clonotype has only a few counts. The J gene is TRBJ2-7, the V gene TRBV4-2; 10 nucleotides agree with TRBD1. V shed 0 bases and J 4 bases; nucleotides not matched to a gene: 6. The CDR3 is 16 amino acids. Germline V lookup: CDR1 LGHNA, CDR2 YNFKEQ. The CDR3 is CASSQEDGTGAYEQYF. The CDR3 DNA follows: TGTGCCAGCAGCCAAGAGGACGGGACAGGGGCGTACGAGCAGTACTTC.

This rearrangement joins TRBV25-1 to TRBJ2-5; D is undetermined. V lost 2 bases, J lost 7 bases, and 11 bases lay in between. The CDR3 sequence is 13 residues long. Germline CDR1 and CDR2: MGHDK and SYGVNS. CDR3 nucleotide sequence: TGTGCCAGCAGTGAAACGGAATTAGGGACCCAGTACTTC. Translated, it gives CASSETELGTQYF.